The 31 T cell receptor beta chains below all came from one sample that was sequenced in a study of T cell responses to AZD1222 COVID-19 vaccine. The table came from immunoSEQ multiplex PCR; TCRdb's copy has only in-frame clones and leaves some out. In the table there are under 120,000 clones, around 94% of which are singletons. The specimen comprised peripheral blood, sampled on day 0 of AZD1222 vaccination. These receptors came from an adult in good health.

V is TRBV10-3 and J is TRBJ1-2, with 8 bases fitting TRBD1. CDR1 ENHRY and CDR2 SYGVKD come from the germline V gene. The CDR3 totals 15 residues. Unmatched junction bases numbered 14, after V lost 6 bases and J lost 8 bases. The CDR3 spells CAIRRTGTSATGYTF. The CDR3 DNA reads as TGTGCCATCAGGCGGACAGGGACTTCCGCTACCGGCTACACCTTC.

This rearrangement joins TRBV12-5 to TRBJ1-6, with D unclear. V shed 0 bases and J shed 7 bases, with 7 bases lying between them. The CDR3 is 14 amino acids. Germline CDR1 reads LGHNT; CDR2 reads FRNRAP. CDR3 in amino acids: CASGLVTENSPLHF. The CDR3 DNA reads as TGTGCTAGTGGTTTGGTAACGGAAAATTCACCCCTCCACTTT.

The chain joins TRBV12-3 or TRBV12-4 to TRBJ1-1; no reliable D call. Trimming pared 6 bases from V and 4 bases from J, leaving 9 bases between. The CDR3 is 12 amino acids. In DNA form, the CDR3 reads TGTGCCAGCAGCTCCGGAGTCACTGAAGCTTTCTTT. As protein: CASSSGVTEAFF.

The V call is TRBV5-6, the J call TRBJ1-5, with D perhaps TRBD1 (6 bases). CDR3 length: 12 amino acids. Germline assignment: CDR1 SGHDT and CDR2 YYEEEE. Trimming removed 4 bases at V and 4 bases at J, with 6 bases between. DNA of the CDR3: TGTGCCAGCAGCCAGGGGAATCAGCCCCAGCATTTT. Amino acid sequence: CASSQGNQPQHF.

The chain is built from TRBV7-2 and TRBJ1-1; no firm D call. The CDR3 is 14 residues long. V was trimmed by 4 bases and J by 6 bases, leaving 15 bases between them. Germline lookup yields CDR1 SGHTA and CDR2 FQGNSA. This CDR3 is CASSSNNRQAEAFF. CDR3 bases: TGTGCCAGCAGCTCGAACAACCGACAAGCTGAAGCTTTCTTT.

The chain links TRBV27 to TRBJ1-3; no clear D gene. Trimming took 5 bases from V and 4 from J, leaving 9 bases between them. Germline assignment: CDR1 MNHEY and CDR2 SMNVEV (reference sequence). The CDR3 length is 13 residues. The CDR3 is CASSPSSGNTIYF. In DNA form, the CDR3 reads TGTGCCAGCAGTCCCAGCTCCGGAAACACCATATATTTT.

CDR3 residues: CASPRGGKGSQPQHF. DNA for the CDR3: TGTGCCAGCCCAAGGGGTGGTAAGGGGAGCCAGCCCCAGCATTTT. V is TRBV6-4 and J is TRBJ1-5; D is perhaps TRBD1 (5 bases). V was cut by 8 bases and J by 7 bases, with 21 bases left in between. Germline V CDR1 and CDR2: MRHNA, SNTAGT. The CDR3 contains 15 residues.

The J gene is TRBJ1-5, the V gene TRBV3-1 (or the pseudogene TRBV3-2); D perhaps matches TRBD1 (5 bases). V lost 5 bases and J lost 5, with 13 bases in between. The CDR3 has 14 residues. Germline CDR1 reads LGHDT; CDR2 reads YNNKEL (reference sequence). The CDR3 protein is CASSLSGLDQPQHF. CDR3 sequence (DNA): TGTGCCAGCAGCTTATCAGGGTTAGATCAGCCCCAGCATTTT.

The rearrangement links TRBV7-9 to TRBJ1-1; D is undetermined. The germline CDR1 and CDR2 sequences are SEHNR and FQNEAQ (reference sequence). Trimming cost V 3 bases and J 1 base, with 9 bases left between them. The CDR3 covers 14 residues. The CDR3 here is CASSLAPPNTEAFF. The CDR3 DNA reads TGTGCCAGCAGCTTGGCCCCCCCGAACACTGAAGCTTTCTTT.

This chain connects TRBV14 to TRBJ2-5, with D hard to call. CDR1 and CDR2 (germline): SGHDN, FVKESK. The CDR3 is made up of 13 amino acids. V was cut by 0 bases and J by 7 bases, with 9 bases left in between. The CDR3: CASSQDWRGTQYF. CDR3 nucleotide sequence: TGTGCCAGCAGCCAAGATTGGAGAGGGACCCAGTACTTC.

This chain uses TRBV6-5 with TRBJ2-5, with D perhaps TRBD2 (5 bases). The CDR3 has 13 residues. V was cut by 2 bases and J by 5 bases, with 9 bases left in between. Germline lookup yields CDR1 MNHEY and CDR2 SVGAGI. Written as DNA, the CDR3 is TGTGCCAGCAGTTACCGGGAAGGGGAGACCCAGTACTTC. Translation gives CASSYREGETQYF.

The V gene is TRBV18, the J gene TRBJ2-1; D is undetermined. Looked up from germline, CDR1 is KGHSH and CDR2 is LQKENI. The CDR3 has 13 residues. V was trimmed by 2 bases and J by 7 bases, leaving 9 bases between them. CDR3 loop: CASSPDSTNEQFF. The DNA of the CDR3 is TGTGCCAGCTCACCAGACTCAACAAATGAGCAGTTCTTC.

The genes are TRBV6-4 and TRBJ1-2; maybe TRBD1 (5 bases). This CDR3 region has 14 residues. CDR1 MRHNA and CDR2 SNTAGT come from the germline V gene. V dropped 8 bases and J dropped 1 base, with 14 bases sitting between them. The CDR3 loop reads CASRRDSDNYGYTF. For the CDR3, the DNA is TGTGCCAGCCGGCGGGACTCGGATAACTATGGCTACACCTTC.

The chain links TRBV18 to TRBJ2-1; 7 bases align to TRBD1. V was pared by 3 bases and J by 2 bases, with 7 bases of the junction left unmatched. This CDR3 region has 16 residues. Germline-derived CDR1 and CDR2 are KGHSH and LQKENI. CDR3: CASSPQRGRPYNEQFF. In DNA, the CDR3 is TGTGCCAGCTCACCGCAAAGGGGGCGGCCCTACAATGAGCAGTTCTTC.

CDR3 amino acids: CASSKQVDSPLHF. CDR3 coding DNA: TGTGCCAGCAGTAAGCAGGTGGATTCACCCCTCCACTTT. V and J are TRBV6-5 and TRBJ1-6; D not certain. The CDR3 length is 13 residues. V was shortened by 5 bases and J by 8 bases, with 10 bases between the two germline ends. In germline, CDR1 is MNHEY, CDR2 SVGAGI.

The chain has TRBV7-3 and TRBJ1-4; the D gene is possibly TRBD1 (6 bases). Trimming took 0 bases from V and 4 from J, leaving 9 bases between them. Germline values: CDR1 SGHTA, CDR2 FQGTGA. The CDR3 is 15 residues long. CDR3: CASSLTRTVNEKLFF. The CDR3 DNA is TGTGCCAGCAGCTTAACCCGGACAGTTAATGAAAAACTGTTTTTT. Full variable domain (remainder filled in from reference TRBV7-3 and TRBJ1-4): GAGVSQTPSNKVTEKGKYVELRCDPISGHTALYWYRQSLGQGPEFLIYFQGTGAADDSGLPNDRFFAVRPEGSVSTLKIQRTERGDSAVYLCASSLTRTVNEKLFFGSGTQLSVL.

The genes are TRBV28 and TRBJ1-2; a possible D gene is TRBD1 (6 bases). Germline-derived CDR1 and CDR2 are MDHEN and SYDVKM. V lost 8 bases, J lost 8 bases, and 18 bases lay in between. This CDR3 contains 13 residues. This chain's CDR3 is CASAEGHLKGYTF. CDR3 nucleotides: TGTGCCAGCGCCGAGGGACACCTTAAGGGCTACACCTTC.

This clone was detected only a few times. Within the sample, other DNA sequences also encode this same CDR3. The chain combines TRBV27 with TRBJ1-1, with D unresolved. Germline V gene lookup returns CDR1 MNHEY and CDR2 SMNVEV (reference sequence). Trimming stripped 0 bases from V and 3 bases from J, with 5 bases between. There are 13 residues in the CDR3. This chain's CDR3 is CASSLSWDTEAFF. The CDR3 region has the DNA TGTGCCAGCAGTTTATCATGGGACACTGAAGCTTTCTTT.

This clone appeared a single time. The CDR3 region is CASRQLQETQYF. The CDR3 nucleotides read TGTGCCAGCAGACAGTTACAAGAGACCCAGTACTTC. V usage is TRBV2 and J usage is TRBJ2-5; D is unresolved. The ends were cut back, 6 bases at V and 2 bases at J, with 7 bases in the middle. Looked up from germline, CDR1 is SNHLY and CDR2 is FYNNEI. This CDR3 region has 12 residues.

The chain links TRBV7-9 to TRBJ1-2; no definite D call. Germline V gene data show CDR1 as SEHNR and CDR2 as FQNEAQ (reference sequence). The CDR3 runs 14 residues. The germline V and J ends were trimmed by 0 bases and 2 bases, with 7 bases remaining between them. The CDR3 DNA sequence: TGTGCCAGCAGCTTAGCAGGGTGGAACTATGGCTACACCTTC. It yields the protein CASSLAGWNYGYTF.

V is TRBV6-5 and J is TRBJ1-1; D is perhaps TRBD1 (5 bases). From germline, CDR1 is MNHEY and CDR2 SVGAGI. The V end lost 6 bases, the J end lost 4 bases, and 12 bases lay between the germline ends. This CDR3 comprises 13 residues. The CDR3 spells CASSPGTRTEAFF. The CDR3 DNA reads TGTGCCAGCAGCCCCGGGACGCGCACTGAAGCTTTCTTT.

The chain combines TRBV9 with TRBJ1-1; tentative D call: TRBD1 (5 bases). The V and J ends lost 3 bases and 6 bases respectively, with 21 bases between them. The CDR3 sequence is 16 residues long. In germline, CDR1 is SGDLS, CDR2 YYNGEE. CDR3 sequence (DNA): TGTGCCAGCAGCGCCGGATCGGGACCGCAGAGCGCTGAAGCTTTCTTT. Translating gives CASSAGSGPQSAEAFF. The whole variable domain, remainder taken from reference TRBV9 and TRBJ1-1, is DSGVTQTPKHLITATGQRVTLRCSPRSGDLSVYWYQQSLDQGLQFLIQYYNGEERAKGNILERFSAQQFPDLHSELNLSSLELGDSALYFCASSAGSGPQSAEAFFGQGTRLTVV.

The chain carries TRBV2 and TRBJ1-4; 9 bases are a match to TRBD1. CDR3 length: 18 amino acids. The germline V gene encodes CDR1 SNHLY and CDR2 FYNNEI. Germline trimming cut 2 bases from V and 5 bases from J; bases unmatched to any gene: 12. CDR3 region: CASSEPSIFGTGNEKLFF. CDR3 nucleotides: TGTGCCAGCAGTGAACCTTCGATTTTTGGGACAGGGAATGAAAAACTGTTTTTT.

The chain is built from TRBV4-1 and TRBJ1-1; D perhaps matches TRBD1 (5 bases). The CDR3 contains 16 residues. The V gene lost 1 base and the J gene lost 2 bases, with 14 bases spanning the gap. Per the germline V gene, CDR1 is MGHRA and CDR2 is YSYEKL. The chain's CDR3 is CASSQADRFFNTEAFF. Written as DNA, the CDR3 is TGCGCCAGCAGCCAAGCCGACAGATTTTTTAACACTGAAGCTTTCTTT.

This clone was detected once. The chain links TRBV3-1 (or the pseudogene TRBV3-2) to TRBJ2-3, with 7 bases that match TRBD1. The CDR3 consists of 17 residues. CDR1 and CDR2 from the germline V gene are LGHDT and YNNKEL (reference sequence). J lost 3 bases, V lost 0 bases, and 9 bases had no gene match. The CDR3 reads CASSQDKGAQVTDTQYF. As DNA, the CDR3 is TGTGCCAGCAGCCAAGATAAGGGGGCTCAGGTAACAGATACGCAGTATTTT.

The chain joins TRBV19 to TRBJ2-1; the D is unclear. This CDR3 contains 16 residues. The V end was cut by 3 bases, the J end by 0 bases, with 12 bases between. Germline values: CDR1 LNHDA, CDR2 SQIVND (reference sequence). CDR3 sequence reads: CASSMRHPSSYNEQFF. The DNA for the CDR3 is TGTGCCAGTAGTATGCGACATCCGAGCTCCTACAATGAGCAGTTCTTC.

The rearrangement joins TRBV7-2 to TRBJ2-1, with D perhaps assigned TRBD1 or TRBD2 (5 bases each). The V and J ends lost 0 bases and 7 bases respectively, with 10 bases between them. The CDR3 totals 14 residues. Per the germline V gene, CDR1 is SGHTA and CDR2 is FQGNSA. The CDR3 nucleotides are TGTGCCAGCAGCTTAGCCGGGACCCAGAATGAGCAGTTCTTC. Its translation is CASSLAGTQNEQFF. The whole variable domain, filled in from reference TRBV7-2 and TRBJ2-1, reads GAGVSQSPSNKVTEKGKDVELRCDPISGHTALYWYRQSLGQGLEFLIYFQGNSAPDKSGLPSDRFSAERTGGSVSTLTIQRTQQEDSAVYLCASSLAGTQNEQFFGPGTRLTVL.

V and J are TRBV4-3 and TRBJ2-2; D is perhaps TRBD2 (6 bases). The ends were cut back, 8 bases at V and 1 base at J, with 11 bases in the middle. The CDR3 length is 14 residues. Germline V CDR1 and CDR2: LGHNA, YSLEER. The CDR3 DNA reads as TGCGCCAGCGCGGCGGGAATGAACACCGGGGAGCTGTTTTTT. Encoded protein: CASAAGMNTGELFF.

CDR3 nucleotides: TGTGCCAGCTCACCTCGAACCAGCACAGATACGCAGTATTTT. Protein: CASSPRTSTDTQYF. The rearrangement links TRBV18 to TRBJ2-3; D call uncertain. The CDR3 has 14 amino acids. Germline V lookup: CDR1 KGHSH, CDR2 LQKENI. V lost 3 bases and J lost 0, with 7 bases in between.

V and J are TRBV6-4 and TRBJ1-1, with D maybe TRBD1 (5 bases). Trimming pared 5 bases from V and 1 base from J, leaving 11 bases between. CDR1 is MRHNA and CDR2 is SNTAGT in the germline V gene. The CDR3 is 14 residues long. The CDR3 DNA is TGTGCCAGCAGTATAGGAGGGGAGAACACTGAAGCTTTCTTT. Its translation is CASSIGGENTEAFF.

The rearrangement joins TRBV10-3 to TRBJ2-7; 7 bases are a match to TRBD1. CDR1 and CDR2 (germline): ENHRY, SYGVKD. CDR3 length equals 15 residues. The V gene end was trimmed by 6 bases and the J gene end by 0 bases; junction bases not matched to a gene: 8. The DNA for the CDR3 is TGTGCCATCAGACGGGACAGAGTTAGCTCCTACGAGCAGTACTTC. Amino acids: CAIRRDRVSSYEQYF.